The clone carrying this TCR beta chain has more than one count but fewer than ten. No antigen is known for it. Extraction of RNA preceded its reverse transcription into cDNA, which served as the sequencing template. Clones were read by immunoSEQ multiplex PCR, and TCRdb kept only the in-frame ones, dropping some. Counted here are 100,000 to 150,000 clones, around 50% occurring once; the ten biggest clones make up about 10%. This entry comes from a study of CD8+ T cells in alopecia areata. Samples from alopecia areata patients were lesional scalp punch biopsies and peripheral blood. The CDR3 is 16 amino acids. V lost 0 bases, J lost 0 bases, and 4 bases stayed unmatched. The germline gives CDR1 LNHDA, CDR2 SQIVND (reference sequence). The study, taken as a whole, reports: Sequencing of scalp tissue also captures the resident alphabeta T cells of normal skin. Affected scalp, especially in alopecia totalis/universalis, had a higher clonality than normal scalp did. Mice showed clearer TCR sharing than patients did, a gap that was possibly HLA-related.

Material: NKG2D-low CD8+ T cells sorted from blood. The gene calls are TRBV19 and TRBJ2-7, with 8 bases identical to TRBD1. The source is a human donor with alopecia areata. The chain's CDR3 is CASSIDRQGPSYEQYF. CDR3 nucleotide sequence: TGTGCCAGTAGTATAGATCGACAGGGGCCCTCCTACGAGCAGTACTTC. Using reference TRBV19 and TRBJ2-7 for the parts outside the CDR3, the full variable domain is DGGITQSPKYLFRKEGQNVTLSCEQNLNHDAMYWYRQDPGQGLRLIYYSQIVNDFQKGDIAEGYSVSREKKESFPLTVTSAQKNPTAFYLCASSIDRQGPSYEQYFGPGTRLTVT.